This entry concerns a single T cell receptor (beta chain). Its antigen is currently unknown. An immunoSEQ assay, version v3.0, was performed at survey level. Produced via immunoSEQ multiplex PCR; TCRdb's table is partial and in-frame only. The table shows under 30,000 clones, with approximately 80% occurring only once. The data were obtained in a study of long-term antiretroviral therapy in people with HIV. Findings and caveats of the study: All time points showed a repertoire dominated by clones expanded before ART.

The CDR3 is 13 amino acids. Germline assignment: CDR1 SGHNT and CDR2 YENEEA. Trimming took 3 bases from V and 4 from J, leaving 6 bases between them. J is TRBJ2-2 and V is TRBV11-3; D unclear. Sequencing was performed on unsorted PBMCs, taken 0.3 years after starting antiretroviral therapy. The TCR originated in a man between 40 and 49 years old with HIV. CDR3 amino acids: CASSFGITGELFF. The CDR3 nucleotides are TGTGCCAGCAGCTTCGGTATCACCGGGGAGCTGTTTTTT.